The source of this T cell receptor beta chain is a study of spatial heterogeneity in lung cancer. Background on the study: Follow-up PBMC specimens underwent sequencing when available; their median timing was around 2 years after resection.

Each CDR3 protein gets one entry after TCRdb re-called the 5' RACE reads with MiXCR. The sample contains about 47,000 distinct CDR3 sequences, about 12% of which appear only once. Regarding time point: blood at routine non-recurrence follow-up after resection. Per germline, CDR1 LNHDA and CDR2 SQIVND (reference sequence). V gave up 7 bases and J gave up 5 bases; unmatched junction bases: 3. The CDR3 has 15 amino acids. This clonotype was detected ten times or more. The sequenced sample was PBMCs, obtained at follow-up. This rearrangement joins TRBV19 to TRBJ2-2; TRBD2 matches 14 bases. The sequence came from a male donor with early-stage non-small cell lung cancer. CDR3 residues: CASIRTSGGTGELFF. DNA of the CDR3: TGTGCCAGTATCCGGACTAGCGGGGGGACCGGGGAGCTGTTTTTT. Drawing the rest from reference TRBV19 and TRBJ2-2, the complete variable domain is DGGITQSPKYLFRKEGQNVTLSCEQNLNHDAMYWYRQDPGQGLRLIYYSQIVNDFQKGDIAEGYSVSREKKESFPLTVTSAQKNPTAFYLCASIRTSGGTGELFFGEGSRLTVL.